This is a list of T cell receptor beta chains from one sample in a study of CD8 T cells in ankylosing spondylitis. Via MiXCR, TCRdb re-called the 5' RACE reads, giving one row per CDR3 protein. This table holds approximately 520,000 distinct CDR3 sequences, about 5% found once. Material: blood, either unsorted or a sorted T cell fraction (not recorded which). All receptors derive from a male donor with ankylosing spondylitis. The conserved cysteine and the conserved F or W are not part of the CDR3 here.

>TRBJ1-1|TRBV3-1
ASTWDRVNTEAF
>TRBJ1-3|TRBV6-1
ASSRQGTSGNTIY
>TRBJ1-2|TRBV4-3
ASSQAPPGQSYGYT
>TRBJ2-1|TRBV10-1
ASSSVISYNEQF
>TRBJ2-7|TRBV4-3
ASSQAIGNYEQY
>TRBJ2-7|TRBV28
ASSYRGTVSYEQY
>TRBJ1-6|TRBV20-1
SARVQSNSPLH
>TRBJ2-1|TRBV29-1
SVEGTSGTFNEQF
>TRBJ1-4|TRBV11-2
ASSLGFATNEKLF
>TRBJ2-7|TRBV20-1
SARPITGPHYEQY
>TRBJ2-7|TRBV29-1
SVGQGGYEQY